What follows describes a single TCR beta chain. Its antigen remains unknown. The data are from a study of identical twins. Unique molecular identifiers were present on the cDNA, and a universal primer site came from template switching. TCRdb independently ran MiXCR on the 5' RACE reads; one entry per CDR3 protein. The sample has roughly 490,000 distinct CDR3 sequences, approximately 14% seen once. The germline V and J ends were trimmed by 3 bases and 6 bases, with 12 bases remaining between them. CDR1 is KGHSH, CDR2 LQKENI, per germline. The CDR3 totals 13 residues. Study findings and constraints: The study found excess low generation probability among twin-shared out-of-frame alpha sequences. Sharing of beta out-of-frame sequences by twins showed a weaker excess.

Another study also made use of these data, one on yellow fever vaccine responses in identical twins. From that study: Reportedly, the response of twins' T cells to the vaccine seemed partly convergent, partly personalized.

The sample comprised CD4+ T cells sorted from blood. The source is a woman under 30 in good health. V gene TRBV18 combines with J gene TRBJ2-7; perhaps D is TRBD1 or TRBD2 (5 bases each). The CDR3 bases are TGTGCCAGCTCACCCGGGGTCGGGACCGAGCAGTACTTC. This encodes CASSPGVGTEQYF.